A selection of T cell receptor beta chains follows, all from one sample in a study of T cell responses to AZD1222 COVID-19 vaccine. TCRdb's copy holds only in-frame clones and misses some; the assay was immunoSEQ multiplex PCR. The profile shows about 140,000 clones, around 92% of them singletons. The sample in question was peripheral blood, obtained 28 days after the second AZD1222 dose. The source is an adult who received the AZD1222 COVID-19 vaccine. Both conserved end residues are part of each CDR3. A D gene is named only where the DNA matches it firmly. Not all rows give a size; the values are once, few, many and, for expanded clones, a class.

V	size	J	D	CDR3	DNA
TRBV7-9	once	TRBJ2-2	NA	CASSPASSAGELFF	TGTGCCAGCAGCCCGGCTAGCTCGGCCGGGGAGCTGTTTTTT
TRBV5-4	few	TRBJ1-5	NA	CASSVDSQPQHF	TGTGCCAGCAGCGTTGATAGTCAGCCCCAGCATTTT
TRBV19	NA	TRBJ2-7	TRBD2	CASSTTSGRVYEQYF	TGTGCCAGTAGCACCACTAGCGGGAGGGTCTACGAGCAGTACTTC
TRBV14	NA	TRBJ1-6	NA	CASSQGDPLHF	TGTGCCAGCAGCCAAGGGGACCCCCTCCACTTT
TRBV11-3	NA	TRBJ1-2	NA	CASSYPRPVLNYGYTF	TGTGCCAGCAGCTACCCACGGCCGGTGCTCAACTATGGCTACACCTTC
TRBV24-1	NA	TRBJ1-5	TRBD1	CATGTGANQPQHF	TGTGCCACCGGGACAGGGGCAAATCAGCCCCAGCATTTT
TRBV28	NA	TRBJ2-1	NA	CASSLVGNYNEQFF	TGTGCCAGCAGTTTAGTGGGGAACTACAATGAGCAGTTCTTC
TRBV19	NA	TRBJ1-5	NA	CASSIIPGTVPQPQHF	TGTGCCAGTAGTATTATCCCGGGCACGGTCCCTCAGCCCCAGCATTTT
TRBV4-2	NA	TRBJ2-4	TRBD2	CASSQDGREGDIQYF	TGTGCCAGCAGCCAAGATGGGCGGGAGGGGGACATTCAGTACTTC
TRBV14	NA	TRBJ2-1	TRBD2	CASSPWTSGSTNEQFF	TGTGCCAGCAGCCCCTGGACTAGCGGGAGCACCAATGAGCAGTTCTTC
TRBV10-1	NA	TRBJ1-1	NA	CASGEGGTEAFF	TGCGCCAGCGGCGAGGGAGGCACTGAAGCTTTCTTT
TRBV9	NA	TRBJ2-1	TRBD2	CASSVFSGHINEQFF	TGTGCCAGCAGCGTATTTAGCGGGCACATCAATGAGCAGTTCTTC
TRBV4-3	NA	TRBJ2-3	TRBD2	CASSQERTSGTDTQYF	TGCGCCAGCAGCCAAGAGAGGACTAGCGGGACAGATACGCAGTATTTT
TRBV7-2	NA	TRBJ2-5	TRBD2	CASSLELAGGLETQYF	TGTGCCAGCAGCTTAGAGCTAGCGGGAGGGCTAGAGACCCAGTACTTC
TRBV7-2	medium-sized	TRBJ1-6	NA	CASRPGQINNSPLHF	TGTGCCAGCAGGCCTGGACAGATAAATAATTCACCCCTCCACTTT
TRBV27	NA	TRBJ1-2	TRBD1	CASRPRTGGYGYTF	TGTGCCAGCCGCCCTAGGACAGGGGGTTATGGCTACACCTTC
TRBV10-1	NA	TRBJ2-2	TRBD2	CASSPAGDGTGELFF	TGCGCCAGCAGTCCGGCGGGAGACGGTACCGGGGAGCTGTTTTTT
TRBV12-3/TRBV12-4	NA	TRBJ1-5	NA	CASTSPSGQPQHF	TGTGCCAGCACCTCACCATCGGGTCAGCCCCAGCATTTT
TRBV6-6	NA	TRBJ2-4	NA	CASSPGGGSKNIQYF	TGTGCCAGCAGCCCCGGGGGTGGATCGAAAAACATTCAGTACTTC
TRBV28	NA	TRBJ2-2	NA	CASWWAGELFF	TGTGCCTCCTGGTGGGCCGGGGAGCTGTTTTTT
TRBV10-3	NA	TRBJ2-3	NA	CAISEFETGRSDTQYF	TGTGCCATCAGTGAGTTTGAGACAGGGAGGTCCGATACGCAGTATTTT
TRBV5-8	NA	TRBJ2-4	NA	CASSPAVDLAKNIQYF	TGTGCCAGCAGCCCCGCGGTAGATCTAGCCAAAAACATTCAGTACTTC
TRBV6-5	NA	TRBJ2-5	NA	CASSYRGRETQYF	TGTGCCAGCAGTTACCGGGGGAGAGAGACCCAGTACTTC
TRBV18	NA	TRBJ2-2	TRBD1	CASSPRTGTANYGELFF	TGTGCCAGCTCACCCCGAACCGGGACAGCTAATTACGGGGAGCTGTTTTTT
TRBV28	NA	TRBJ1-5	NA	CASRRTGSNQPQHF	TGTGCCAGCAGACGAACGGGGAGCAATCAGCCCCAGCATTTT
TRBV9	once	TRBJ1-1	NA	CASSVEPRDTEAFF	TGTGCCAGCAGCGTAGAACCGCGGGACACTGAAGCTTTCTTT
TRBV29-1	NA	TRBJ1-2	NA	CSASNGGYTF	TGCAGCGCCTCAAATGGAGGCTACACCTTC
TRBV19	NA	TRBJ2-6	NA	CASRSAGANVLTF	TGTGCCAGTAGATCGGCTGGGGCCAACGTCCTGACTTTC
TRBV28	NA	TRBJ2-1	NA	CASSFTRRSYNEQFF	TGTGCCAGCAGTTTTACTAGGAGATCCTACAATGAGCAGTTCTTC
TRBV2	NA	TRBJ1-6	NA	CAGTTDVLYNSPLHF	TGTGCCGGAACCACGGACGTCCTGTATAATTCACCCCTCCACTTT
TRBV24-1	once	TRBJ2-1	TRBD2	CATGTSGFNEQFF	TGTGCCACCGGGACTAGCGGGTTCAATGAGCAGTTCTTC
TRBV19	NA	TRBJ2-7	NA	CASSQGTKSYEQYF	TGTGCCAGTAGTCAGGGGACCAAATCCTACGAGCAGTACTTC
TRBV19	few	TRBJ1-5	TRBD1	CASSFKGAGNQPQHF	TGTGCCAGTAGTTTTAAGGGGGCGGGCAATCAGCCCCAGCATTTT
TRBV7-2	few	TRBJ1-3	TRBD1	CASSTGTGGNTIYF	TGTGCCAGCAGCACCGGGACAGGGGGAAACACCATATATTTT
TRBV6-6	NA	TRBJ1-2	TRBD1	CASSGQGGMSGYTF	TGTGCCAGCAGTGGACAGGGAGGGATGAGCGGCTACACCTTC
TRBV28	once	TRBJ1-5	TRBD1	CASSLYQGDQPQHF	TGTGCCAGCAGTTTATACCAGGGGGACCAGCCCCAGCATTTT
TRBV6-2/TRBV6-3	NA	TRBJ2-4	NA	CASSRPGEGAKNIQYF	TGTGCCAGCAGCCGACCAGGGGAAGGGGCCAAAAACATTCAGTACTTC
TRBV15	NA	TRBJ1-6	TRBD1	CATSSTGEGNSPLHF	TGTGCCACCAGCAGCACAGGGGAAGGGAATTCACCCCTCCACTTT
TRBV19	NA	TRBJ1-1	TRBD1	CASTGDRGRGTEAFF	TGTGCCAGTACTGGGGACAGGGGGCGCGGAACTGAAGCTTTCTTT
TRBV28	NA	TRBJ1-6	NA	CASKGLGSSYNSPLHF	TGTGCCAGCAAGGGGCTTGGAAGCTCCTATAATTCACCCCTCCACTTT
TRBV6-4	NA	TRBJ1-5	NA	CASSDSNQGGNQPQHF	TGTGCCAGCAGTGACTCGAATCAAGGGGGCAATCAGCCCCAGCATTTT
TRBV3-1/TRBV3-2	NA	TRBJ1-2	NA	CASSRFKSPNYGYTF	TGTGCCAGCAGCCGTTTCAAGAGCCCCAACTATGGCTACACCTTC
TRBV7-8	NA	TRBJ2-6	NA	CASSLMGAGANVLTF	TGTGCCAGCAGCTTAATGGGGGCCGGGGCCAACGTCCTGACTTTC
TRBV4-1	NA	TRBJ2-2	NA	CASSRTAEAAPGELFF	TGCGCCAGCAGCCGGACAGCCGAGGCCGCTCCCGGTGAGCTGTTTTTT